This record looks at one T cell receptor beta chain sequence and its context. Antigen unknown. The data derive from a study of cytomegalovirus exposure and HLA in healthy donors. Study at large: Of the donors genotyped, some 400 in all, about 82% fell in the Caucasian-associated ancestry cluster. Overall study findings and caveats: Equally common other TCR beta chains were less clonally expanded than HLA-associated ones, a later analysis found. Later analysis identified a missense DCLRE1C variant that was linked to TCR beta V- and J-gene trimming.

This CDR3 is 21 amino acids long. J gave up 1 base and V 1 base, and 19 bases lay outside the gene matches. Per the germline V gene, CDR1 is GTSNPN and CDR2 is SVGIG (reference sequence). 60 Vbeta and 13 Jbeta primers were used in PCR. Original processing notes: About 12 million of about 88 million unique TCR beta chains were shared, per a later count. Produced via immunoSEQ multiplex PCR; TCRdb's table is partial and in-frame only. Clonal size and the V and J genes are those of that table, whereas D and trimming came from the DNA. The sample yields roughly 150,000 clones, nearly 80% seen once. The chain couples TRBV30 to TRBJ2-2; the match to TRBD1 covers 9 bases. The receptor comes from a male donor in good health and CMV-seronegative. The sequenced sample consisted of PBMCs. The DNA of the CDR3 is TGTGCCTGGAGTGCCCTGAGACCGGGACAGGGATATCTGTTGAACACCGGGGAGCTGTTTTTT. This encodes CAWSALRPGQGYLLNTGELFF.